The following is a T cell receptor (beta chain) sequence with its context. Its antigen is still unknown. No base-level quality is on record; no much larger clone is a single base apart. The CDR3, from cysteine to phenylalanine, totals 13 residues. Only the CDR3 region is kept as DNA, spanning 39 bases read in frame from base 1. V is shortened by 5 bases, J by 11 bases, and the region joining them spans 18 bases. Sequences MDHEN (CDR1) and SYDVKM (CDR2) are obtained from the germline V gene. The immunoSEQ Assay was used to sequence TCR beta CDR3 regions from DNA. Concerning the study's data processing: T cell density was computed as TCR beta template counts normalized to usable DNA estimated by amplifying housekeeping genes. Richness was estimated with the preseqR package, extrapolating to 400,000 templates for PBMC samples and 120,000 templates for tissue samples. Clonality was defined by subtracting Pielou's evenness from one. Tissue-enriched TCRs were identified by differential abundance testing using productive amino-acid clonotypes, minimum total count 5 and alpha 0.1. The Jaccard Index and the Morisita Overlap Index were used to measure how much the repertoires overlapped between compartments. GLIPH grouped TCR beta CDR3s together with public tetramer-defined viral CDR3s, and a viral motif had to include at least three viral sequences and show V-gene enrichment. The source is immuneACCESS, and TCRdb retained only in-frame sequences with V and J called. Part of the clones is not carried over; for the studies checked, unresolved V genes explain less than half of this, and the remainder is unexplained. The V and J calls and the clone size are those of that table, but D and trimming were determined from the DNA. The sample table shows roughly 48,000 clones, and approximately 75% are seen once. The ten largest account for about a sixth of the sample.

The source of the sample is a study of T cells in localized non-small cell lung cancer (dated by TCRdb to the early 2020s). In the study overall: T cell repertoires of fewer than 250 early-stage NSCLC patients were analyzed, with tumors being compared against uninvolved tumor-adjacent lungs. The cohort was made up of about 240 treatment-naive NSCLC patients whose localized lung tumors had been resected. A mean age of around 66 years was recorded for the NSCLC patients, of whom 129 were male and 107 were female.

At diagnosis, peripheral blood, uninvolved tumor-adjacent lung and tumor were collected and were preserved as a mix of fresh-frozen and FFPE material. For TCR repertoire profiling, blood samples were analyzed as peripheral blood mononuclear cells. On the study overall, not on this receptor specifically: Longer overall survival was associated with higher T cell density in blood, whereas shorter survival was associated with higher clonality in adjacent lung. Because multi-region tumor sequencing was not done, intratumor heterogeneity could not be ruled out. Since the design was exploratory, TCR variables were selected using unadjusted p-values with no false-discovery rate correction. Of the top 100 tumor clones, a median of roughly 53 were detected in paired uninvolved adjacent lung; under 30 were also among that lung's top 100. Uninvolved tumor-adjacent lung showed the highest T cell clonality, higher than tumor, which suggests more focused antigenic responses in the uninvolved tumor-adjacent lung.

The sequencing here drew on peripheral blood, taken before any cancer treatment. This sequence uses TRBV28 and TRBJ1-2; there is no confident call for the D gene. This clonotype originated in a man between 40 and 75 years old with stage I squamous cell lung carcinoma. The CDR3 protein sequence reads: CASSGSGIPTYTF. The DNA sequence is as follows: TGTGCCAGCAGTGGGTCCGGGATCCCGACTTACACCTTC.